This T cell receptor (beta chain) was captured by sequencing in a study of T cells in Graves' hyperthyroidism and ophthalmopathy. CDR1 and CDR2 (germline): SGHTA, FQGNSA. This CDR3 has 13 residues. V lost 4 bases to trimming and J lost 3 bases, with 9 bases between them. Uncontrolled infection, other autoimmune disease, pregnancy or lactation disqualified patients from enrolment. Diagnosis relied on clinical symptoms, serum thyroxine and TRAb, thyroid ultrasound and orbital computed tomography. Isolation of PBMCs was performed on 8.5 to 10 ml fresh peripheral blood. This clonotype was found many times. Amplification of TCR beta CDR3 regions used RNA as the template. Initially, a first-round RT-PCR of the TCR CDR3 employed the HTBI primer set. One entry per CDR3 protein, called by TCRdb with MiXCR from the multiplex PCR reads. The table lists approximately 420,000 distinct CDR3 sequences, 14% to 15% of them singletons, with about 33% in the top ten.

Sequenced material: blood. The receptor comes from a woman aged 25 to 39 with Graves' hyperthyroidism. The V and J genes are TRBV7-2 and TRBJ2-5; D might be TRBD2 (5 bases). The CDR3 sequence: CASSSGIKETQYF. In nucleotides, the CDR3 is TGTGCCAGCAGCTCCGGGATTAAAGAGACCCAGTACTTC.